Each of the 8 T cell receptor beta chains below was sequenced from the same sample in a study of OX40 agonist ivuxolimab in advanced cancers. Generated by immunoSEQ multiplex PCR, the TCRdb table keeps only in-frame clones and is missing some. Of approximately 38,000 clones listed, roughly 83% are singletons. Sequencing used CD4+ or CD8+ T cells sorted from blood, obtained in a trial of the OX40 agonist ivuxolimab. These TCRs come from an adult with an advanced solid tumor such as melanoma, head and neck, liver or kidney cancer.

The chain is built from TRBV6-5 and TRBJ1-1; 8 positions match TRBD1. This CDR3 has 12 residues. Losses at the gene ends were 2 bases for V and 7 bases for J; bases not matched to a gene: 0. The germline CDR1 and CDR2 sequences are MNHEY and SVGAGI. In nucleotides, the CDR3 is TGTGCCAGCAGTTACGGGACAGGTGAAGCTTTCTTT. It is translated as CASSYGTGEAFF.

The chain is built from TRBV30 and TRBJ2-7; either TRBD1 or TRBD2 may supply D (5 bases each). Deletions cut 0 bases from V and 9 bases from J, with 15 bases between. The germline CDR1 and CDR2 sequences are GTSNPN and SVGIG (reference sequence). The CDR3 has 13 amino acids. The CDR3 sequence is CAWSVGVPEGQYF. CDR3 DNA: TGTGCCTGGAGTGTGGGGGTGCCAGAGGGGCAGTACTTC.

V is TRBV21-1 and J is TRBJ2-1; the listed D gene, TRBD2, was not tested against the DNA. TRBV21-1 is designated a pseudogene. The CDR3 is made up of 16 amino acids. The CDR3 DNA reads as TGTGCCAGCAGCCCTAACCTACTAGCGGCCTACAATGAGCAGTTCTTC. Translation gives CASSPNLLAAYNEQFF.

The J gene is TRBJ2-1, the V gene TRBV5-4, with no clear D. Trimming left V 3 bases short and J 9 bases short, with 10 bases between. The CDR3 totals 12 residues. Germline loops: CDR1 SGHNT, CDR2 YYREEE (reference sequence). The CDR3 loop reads CASSSIAFEQFF. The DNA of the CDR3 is TGTGCCAGCAGCTCGATCGCTTTTGAGCAGTTCTTC.

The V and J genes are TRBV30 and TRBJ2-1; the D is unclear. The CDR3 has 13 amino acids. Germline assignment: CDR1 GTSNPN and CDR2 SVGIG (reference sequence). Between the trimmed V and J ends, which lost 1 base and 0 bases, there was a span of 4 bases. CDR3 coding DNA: TGTGCCTGGAGTGGAGTCTCCTACAATGAGCAGTTCTTC. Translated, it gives CAWSGVSYNEQFF.

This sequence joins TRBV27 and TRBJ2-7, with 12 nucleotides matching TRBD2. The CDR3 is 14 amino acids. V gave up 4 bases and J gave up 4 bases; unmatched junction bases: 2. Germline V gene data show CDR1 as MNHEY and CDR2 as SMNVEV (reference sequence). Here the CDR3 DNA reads TGTGCCAGCAGTTCAGGACTAGCGGGGTACGAGCAGTACTTC. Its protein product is CASSSGLAGYEQYF.

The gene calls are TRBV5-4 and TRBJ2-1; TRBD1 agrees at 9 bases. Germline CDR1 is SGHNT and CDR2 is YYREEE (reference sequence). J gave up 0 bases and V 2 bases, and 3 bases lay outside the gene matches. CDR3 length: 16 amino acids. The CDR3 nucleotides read TGTGCCAGCAGCTTAGGGACAGGGCGCTCCTACAATGAGCAGTTCTTC. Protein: CASSLGTGRSYNEQFF.

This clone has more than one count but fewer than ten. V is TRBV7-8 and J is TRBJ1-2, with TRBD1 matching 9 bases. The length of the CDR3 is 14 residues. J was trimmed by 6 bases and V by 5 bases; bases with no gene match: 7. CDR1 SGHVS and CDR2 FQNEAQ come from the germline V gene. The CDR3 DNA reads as TGTGCCAGCAGCCCCGGGACAGGGATTAATGGCTACACCTTC. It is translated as CASSPGTGINGYTF. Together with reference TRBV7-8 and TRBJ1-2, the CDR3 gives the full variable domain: GAGVSQSPRYKVAKRGQDVALRCDPISGHVSLFWYQQALGQGPEFLTYFQNEAQLDKSGLPSDRFFAERPEGSVSTLKIQRTQQEDSAVYLCASSPGTGINGYTFGSGTRLTVV.